A selection of T cell receptor beta chains follows, all from one sample in a study of blood T cell repertoires in COVID-19. Assay: immunoSEQ multiplex PCR; the TCRdb copy retains only in-frame clones and omits some. Of 95,000 to 150,000 clones listed, about 70% were seen once; the top ten hold roughly 5.5%. The specimen was peripheral blood. Source of these receptors: a man in his fifties or sixties with acute or convalescent COVID-19. Each CDR3 is given with its conserved first and last residue. The D gene is left open where the match is weak. Clone sizes are given selectively: once, few, many, or a class where the clone is expanded.

d_gene: .
abundance: .
v_gene: TRBV5-1
j_gene: TRBJ2-7
CDR3nt: TGCGCCAGCAGCTTCACAGGGAGTTTCCGCGAGCAGTACTTC
CDR3aa: CASSFTGSFREQYF

d_gene: .
abundance: .
v_gene: TRBV12-3/TRBV12-4
j_gene: TRBJ2-1
CDR3nt: TGTGCCAGCAGTTTATACCCGAACAGTGAGCAGTTCTTC
CDR3aa: CASSLYPNSEQFF

d_gene: .
abundance: few
v_gene: TRBV6-1
j_gene: TRBJ1-2
CDR3nt: TGTGCCAGCAGTGAAACCGGGGTTCGTGGCTACACCTTC
CDR3aa: CASSETGVRGYTF

d_gene: TRBD1
abundance: .
v_gene: TRBV11-2
j_gene: TRBJ1-2
CDR3nt: TGTGCCAGCAGCTTGGGACAGGGGGCGGGCGGCTACACCTTC
CDR3aa: CASSLGQGAGGYTF

d_gene: TRBD1
abundance: few
v_gene: TRBV7-2
j_gene: TRBJ1-2
CDR3nt: TGTGCCAGCAGCTTACCTATGGGGGACAGGGTCCTCAACTATGGCTACACCTTC
CDR3aa: CASSLPMGDRVLNYGYTF

d_gene: .
abundance: .
v_gene: TRBV7-3
j_gene: TRBJ1-1
CDR3nt: TGTGCCAGCAGCCCCCAGGGAACTGACACTGAAGCTTTCTTT
CDR3aa: CASSPQGTDTEAFF

d_gene: .
abundance: .
v_gene: TRBV10-2
j_gene: TRBJ2-7
CDR3nt: TGCGCCACCAGAGAGGGGCATTACTACGAGCAGTACTTC
CDR3aa: CATREGHYYEQYF

d_gene: TRBD1
abundance: once
v_gene: TRBV3-1/TRBV3-2
j_gene: TRBJ1-2
CDR3nt: TGTGCCAGCAGCTTGCGCGGGACAGGGGATCGCTATGGCTACACCTTC
CDR3aa: CASSLRGTGDRYGYTF

d_gene: .
abundance: .
v_gene: TRBV10-3
j_gene: TRBJ1-5
CDR3nt: TGTGCCATCAGCGGACAGAGTGATCAGCCCCAGCATTTT
CDR3aa: CAISGQSDQPQHF

d_gene: TRBD2
abundance: .
v_gene: TRBV4-2
j_gene: TRBJ2-3
CDR3nt: TGTGCCAGCAGCCAGGGGGTCACTAGCGTTGATACGCAGTATTTT
CDR3aa: CASSQGVTSVDTQYF

d_gene: TRBD1
abundance: .
v_gene: TRBV2
j_gene: TRBJ1-5
CDR3nt: TGTGCCAGCAAGGGGACAGACAATAGCAATCAGCCCCAGCATTTT
CDR3aa: CASKGTDNSNQPQHF

d_gene: TRBD2
abundance: .
v_gene: TRBV27
j_gene: TRBJ2-7
CDR3nt: TGTGCCAGCAGTTCTGGACTAGCGGGCCCGGCTGAGCAGTACTTC
CDR3aa: CASSSGLAGPAEQYF

d_gene: .
abundance: once
v_gene: TRBV29-1
j_gene: TRBJ1-1
CDR3nt: TGCAGCGCTCAGACAGATTTGAACACTGAAGCTTTCTTT
CDR3aa: CSAQTDLNTEAFF

d_gene: TRBD1
abundance: .
v_gene: TRBV9
j_gene: TRBJ1-2
CDR3nt: TGTGCCAGCAGCGTTTATTTGACAGGGGACTATGGCTACACCTTC
CDR3aa: CASSVYLTGDYGYTF

d_gene: TRBD2
abundance: .
v_gene: TRBV11-3
j_gene: TRBJ2-1
CDR3nt: TGTGCCAGCAGCTTGGAGACTAGCGGGAGCTACAATGAGCAGTTCTTC
CDR3aa: CASSLETSGSYNEQFF

d_gene: .
abundance: .
v_gene: TRBV24-1
j_gene: TRBJ2-3
CDR3nt: TGTGCCACCAGTGTGGGGGCGGATACAGATACGCAGTATTTT
CDR3aa: CATSVGADTDTQYF

d_gene: .
abundance: .
v_gene: TRBV7-3
j_gene: TRBJ2-1
CDR3nt: TGTGCCAGCAGCGCAAGAAGGGACAATTACAATGAGCAGTTCTTC
CDR3aa: CASSARRDNYNEQFF

d_gene: .
abundance: .
v_gene: TRBV6-5
j_gene: TRBJ1-1
CDR3nt: TGTGCCAGCGCCGCCAGGTCAGGCGTTCAGGCTTTCTTT
CDR3aa: CASAARSGVQAFF

d_gene: TRBD2
abundance: few
v_gene: TRBV12-5
j_gene: TRBJ2-1
CDR3nt: TGTGCTAGTGGTTCCCTGACCTTTAGCGGGGGGGCCCTGTCCTACAATGAGCAGTTCTTC
CDR3aa: CASGSLTFSGGALSYNEQFF

d_gene: .
abundance: .
v_gene: TRBV7-8
j_gene: TRBJ1-1
CDR3nt: TGTGCCAGCAGCAAGGAGGGAGGTTTAATGAACACTGAAGCTTTCTTT
CDR3aa: CASSKEGGLMNTEAFF

d_gene: .
abundance: .
v_gene: TRBV14
j_gene: TRBJ2-2
CDR3nt: TGTGCCAGCAGCCAAGATCAGATGGCGGCTTACACCGGGGAGCTGTTTTTT
CDR3aa: CASSQDQMAAYTGELFF

d_gene: .
abundance: .
v_gene: TRBV24-1
j_gene: TRBJ2-3
CDR3nt: TGTGCCACCAGTGGTGTCGGGGGCACAGATACGCAGTATTTT
CDR3aa: CATSGVGGTDTQYF

d_gene: TRBD2
abundance: once
v_gene: TRBV6-5
j_gene: TRBJ2-1
CDR3nt: TGTGCCAGCAGTAGAGTAGCGGGAGGCAACAATGAGCAGTTCTTC
CDR3aa: CASSRVAGGNNEQFF

d_gene: TRBD1
abundance: .
v_gene: TRBV12-5
j_gene: TRBJ1-4
CDR3nt: TGTGCTAGTGGCTCGACAGGGGGCCGTGAAAAACTGTTTTTT
CDR3aa: CASGSTGGREKLFF

d_gene: .
abundance: .
v_gene: TRBV4-2
j_gene: TRBJ1-2
CDR3nt: TGTGCCAGCAGCCAAGCTTTGGCTATTGGACAGACAAGAGGCTATGGCTACACCTTC
CDR3aa: CASSQALAIGQTRGYGYTF

d_gene: TRBD1
abundance: .
v_gene: TRBV6-5
j_gene: TRBJ1-1
CDR3nt: TGTGCCAGCACTCTAGGACAGGGGGGCTTCGAAGCTTTCTTT
CDR3aa: CASTLGQGGFEAFF

d_gene: .
abundance: .
v_gene: TRBV2
j_gene: TRBJ2-6
CDR3nt: TGTGCCAGCAGCCAAGCACCCTCTGGGGCCAACGTCCTGACTTTC
CDR3aa: CASSQAPSGANVLTF

d_gene: TRBD2
abundance: .
v_gene: TRBV2
j_gene: TRBJ2-1
CDR3nt: TGTGCCAGTTACCATATAGCGGGAGCCTCATACAATGAGCAGTTCTTC
CDR3aa: CASYHIAGASYNEQFF

d_gene: TRBD1
abundance: .
v_gene: TRBV6-5
j_gene: TRBJ1-1
CDR3nt: TGTGCCACCTGGACAGGCCTGGGGAGTGAAGCTTTCTTT
CDR3aa: CATWTGLGSEAFF

d_gene: .
abundance: .
v_gene: TRBV18
j_gene: TRBJ1-4
CDR3nt: TGTGCCAGCTCCTCCCCCAGGGTGCGCGAAAAACTGTTTTTT
CDR3aa: CASSSPRVREKLFF